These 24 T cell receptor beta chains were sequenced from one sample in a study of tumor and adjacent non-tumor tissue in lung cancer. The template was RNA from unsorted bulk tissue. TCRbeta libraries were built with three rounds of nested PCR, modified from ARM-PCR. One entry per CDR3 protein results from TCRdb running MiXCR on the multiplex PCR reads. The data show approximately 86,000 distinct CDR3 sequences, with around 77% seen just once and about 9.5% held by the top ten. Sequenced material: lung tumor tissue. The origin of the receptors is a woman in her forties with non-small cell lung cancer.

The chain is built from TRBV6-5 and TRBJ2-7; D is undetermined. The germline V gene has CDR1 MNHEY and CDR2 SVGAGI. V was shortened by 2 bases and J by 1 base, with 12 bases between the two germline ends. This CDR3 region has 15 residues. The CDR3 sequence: CASSYAHTRSYEQYF. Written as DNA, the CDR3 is TGTGCCAGCAGTTACGCCCACACACGTTCCTACGAGCAGTACTTC.

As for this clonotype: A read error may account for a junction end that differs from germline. The CDR3 DNA follows: TGTGCCAGTAGTGCCCGGGGGGCCTTCACAGATACGCAGTATTTT. Its translation is CASSARGAFTDTQYF. The J gene is TRBJ2-3, the V gene TRBV6-1; D may be TRBD2 (7 bases). Germline V CDR1 and CDR2: MNHNS, SASEGT. The CDR3 sequence is 15 residues long.

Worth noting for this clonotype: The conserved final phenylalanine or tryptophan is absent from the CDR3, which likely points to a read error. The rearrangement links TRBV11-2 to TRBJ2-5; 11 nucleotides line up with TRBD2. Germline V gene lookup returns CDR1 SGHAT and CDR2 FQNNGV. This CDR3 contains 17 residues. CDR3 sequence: CASCLNLAGGSQETQYY. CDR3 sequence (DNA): TGTGCCAGCTGCTTAAATTTAGCGGGGGGGTCCCAAGAGACCCAGTACTAC.

The CDR3 loop is CSVAGHECYEQYF. The CDR3 nucleotides are TGCAGCGTTGCCGGACATGAGTGTTACGAGCAGTACTTC. The chain carries TRBV29-1 and TRBJ2-7; tentatively, D is TRBD1 (5 bases). CDR3 length equals 13 residues. V was pared by 4 bases and J by 4 bases, with 14 bases between. Germline CDR1 is SQVTM and CDR2 is ANQGSEA.

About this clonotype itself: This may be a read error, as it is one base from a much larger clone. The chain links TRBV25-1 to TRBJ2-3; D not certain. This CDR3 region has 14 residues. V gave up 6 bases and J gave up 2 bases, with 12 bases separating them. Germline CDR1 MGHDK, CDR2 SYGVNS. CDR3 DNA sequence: TGTGCCAGCAGCCCCGAGACGACCACAGATACGCAGTATTTT. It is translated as CASSPETTTDTQYF.

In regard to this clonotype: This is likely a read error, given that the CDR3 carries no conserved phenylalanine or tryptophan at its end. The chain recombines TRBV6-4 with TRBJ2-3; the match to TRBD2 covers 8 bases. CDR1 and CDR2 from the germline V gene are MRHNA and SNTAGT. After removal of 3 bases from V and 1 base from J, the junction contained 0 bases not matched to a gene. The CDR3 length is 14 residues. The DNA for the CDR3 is TGTGCCAGCAGTGAGCGGGGGGGCACAGATACGCAGTATTCT. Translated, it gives CASSERGGTDTQYS.

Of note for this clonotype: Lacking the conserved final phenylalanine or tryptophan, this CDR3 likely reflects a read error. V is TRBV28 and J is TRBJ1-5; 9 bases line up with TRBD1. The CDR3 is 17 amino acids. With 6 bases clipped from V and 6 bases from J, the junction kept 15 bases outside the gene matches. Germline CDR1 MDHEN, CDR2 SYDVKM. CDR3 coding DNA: TGTGCCAGCAGCCCTAAATCTTCCGGGACAGGGACTCAGCCCCAGCATTAT. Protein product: CASSPKSSGTGTQPQHY.

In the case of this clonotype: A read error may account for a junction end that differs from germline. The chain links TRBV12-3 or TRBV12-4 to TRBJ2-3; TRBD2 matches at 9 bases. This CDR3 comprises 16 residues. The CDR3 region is CASCPRDGTSIDTQYF. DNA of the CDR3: TGTGCCAGCTGTCCCCGGGACGGGACTAGCATAGATACGCAGTATTTT.

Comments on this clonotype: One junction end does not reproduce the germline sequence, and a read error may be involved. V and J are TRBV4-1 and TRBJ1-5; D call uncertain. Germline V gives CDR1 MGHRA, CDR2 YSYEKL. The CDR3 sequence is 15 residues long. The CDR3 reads CASSQTRNRNQAQHF. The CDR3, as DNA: TGCGCCAGTAGCCAAACCCGAAACCGAAATCAGGCCCAGCATTTT.

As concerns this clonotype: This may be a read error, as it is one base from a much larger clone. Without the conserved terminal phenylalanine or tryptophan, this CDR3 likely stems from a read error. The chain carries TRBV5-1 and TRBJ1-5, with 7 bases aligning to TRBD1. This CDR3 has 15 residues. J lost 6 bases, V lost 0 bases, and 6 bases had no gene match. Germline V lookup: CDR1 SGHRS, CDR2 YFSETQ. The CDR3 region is CASSLDSRGGQPQHL. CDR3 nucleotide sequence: TGCGCCAGCAGCTTGGACAGCAGGGGGGGTCAGCCCCAGCATTTG.

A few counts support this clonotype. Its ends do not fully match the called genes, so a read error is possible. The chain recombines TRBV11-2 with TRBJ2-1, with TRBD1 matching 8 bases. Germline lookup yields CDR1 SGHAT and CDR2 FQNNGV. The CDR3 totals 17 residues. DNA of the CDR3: TGTGCCTGCATCTTATCGACAGGGGTAATCTCCTACAATGAGCAATTCTTC. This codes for CACILSTGVISYNEQFF.

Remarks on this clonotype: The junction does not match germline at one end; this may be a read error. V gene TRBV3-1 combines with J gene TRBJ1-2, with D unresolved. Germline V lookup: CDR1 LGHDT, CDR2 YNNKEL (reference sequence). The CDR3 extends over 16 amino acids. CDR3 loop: CTSSQVTSGMAYGYSF. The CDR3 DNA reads TGTACCAGCAGCCAAGTGACTTCGGGGATGGCCTATGGCTACTCCTTC.

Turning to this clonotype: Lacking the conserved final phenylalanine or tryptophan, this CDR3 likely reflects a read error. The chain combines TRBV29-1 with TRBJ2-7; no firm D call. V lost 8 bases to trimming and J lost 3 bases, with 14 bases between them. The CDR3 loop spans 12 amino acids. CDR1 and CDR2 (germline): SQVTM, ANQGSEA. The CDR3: CSIGSSNYEQYS. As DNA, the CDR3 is TGCAGCATTGGAAGTAGCAACTACGAGCAGTACTCC.

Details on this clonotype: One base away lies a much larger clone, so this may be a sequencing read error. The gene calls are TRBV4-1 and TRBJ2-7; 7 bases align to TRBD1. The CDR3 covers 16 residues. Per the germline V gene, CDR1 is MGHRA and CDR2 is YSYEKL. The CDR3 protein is CAGSQYATGNFYEQYF. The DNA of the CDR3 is TGCGCCGGCAGCCAATATGCGACAGGGAACTTCTACGAGCAGTACTTC.

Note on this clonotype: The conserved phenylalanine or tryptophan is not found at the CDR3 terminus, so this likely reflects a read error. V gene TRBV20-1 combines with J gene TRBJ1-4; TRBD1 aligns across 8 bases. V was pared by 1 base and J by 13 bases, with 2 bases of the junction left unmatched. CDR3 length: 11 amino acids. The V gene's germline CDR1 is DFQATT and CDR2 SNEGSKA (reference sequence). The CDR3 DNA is TGCAGTGCTAGAGCCGACAGGGGACTGTTTATT. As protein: CSARADRGLFI.

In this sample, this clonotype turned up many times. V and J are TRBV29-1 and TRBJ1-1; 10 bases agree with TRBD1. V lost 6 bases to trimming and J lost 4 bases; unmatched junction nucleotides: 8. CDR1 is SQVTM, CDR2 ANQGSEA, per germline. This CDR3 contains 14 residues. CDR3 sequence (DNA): TGCAGCGTGTCGGACAGGGGGAGGAGCACTGAAGCTTTCTTT. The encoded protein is CSVSDRGRSTEAFF.

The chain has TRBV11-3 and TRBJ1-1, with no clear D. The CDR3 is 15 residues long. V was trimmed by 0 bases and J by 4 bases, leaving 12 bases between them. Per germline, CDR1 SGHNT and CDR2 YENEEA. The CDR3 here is CASSLDSGRGTEAFF. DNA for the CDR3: TGTGCCAGCAGCTTAGATTCGGGGAGAGGCACTGAAGCTTTCTTT.

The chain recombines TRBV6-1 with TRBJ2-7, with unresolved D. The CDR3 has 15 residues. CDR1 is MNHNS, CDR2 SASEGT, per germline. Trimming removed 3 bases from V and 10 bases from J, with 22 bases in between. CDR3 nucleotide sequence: TGTGCCAGCAGTGACCACCGGAGTGGCAACTCCGAACAGTACTTC. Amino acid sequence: CASSDHRSGNSEQYF.

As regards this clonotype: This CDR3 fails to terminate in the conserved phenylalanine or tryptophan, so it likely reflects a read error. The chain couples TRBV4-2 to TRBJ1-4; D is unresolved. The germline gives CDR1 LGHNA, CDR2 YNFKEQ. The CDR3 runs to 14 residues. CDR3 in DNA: TGTGCCAGCATCCAAGGATTGTTACGAGAAAAACTGTTTTTG. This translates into CASIQGLLREKLFL.

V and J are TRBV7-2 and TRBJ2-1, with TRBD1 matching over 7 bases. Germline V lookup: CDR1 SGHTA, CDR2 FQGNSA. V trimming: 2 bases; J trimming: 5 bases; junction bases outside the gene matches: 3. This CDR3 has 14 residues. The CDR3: CASSLWDSNNEQFF. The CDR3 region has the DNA TGTGCCAGCAGCTTATGGGACAGCAACAATGAGCAGTTCTTC. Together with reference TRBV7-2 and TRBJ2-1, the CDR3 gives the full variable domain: GAGVSQSPSNKVTEKGKDVELRCDPISGHTALYWYRQSLGQGLEFLIYFQGNSAPDKSGLPSDRFSAERTGGSVSTLTIQRTQQEDSAVYLCASSLWDSNNEQFFGPGTRLTVL.

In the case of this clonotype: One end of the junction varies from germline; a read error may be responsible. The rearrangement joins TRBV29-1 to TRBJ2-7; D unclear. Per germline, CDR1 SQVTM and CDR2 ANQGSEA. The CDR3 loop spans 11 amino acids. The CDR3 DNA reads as TGCAGCGCCCGCACTGAGTACGAGCACTATTTC. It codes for CSARTEYEHYF.

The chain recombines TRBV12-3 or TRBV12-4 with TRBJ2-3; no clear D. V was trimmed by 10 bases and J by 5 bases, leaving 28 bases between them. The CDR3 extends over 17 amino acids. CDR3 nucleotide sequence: TGTGCCATCAGCCCCCGCGGTGGGGATTGGGTGAAAGATACGCAGTATTTT. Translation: CAISPRGGDWVKDTQYF.

The CDR3 here is CSAQDRVGGGNQPQHF. The DNA for the CDR3 is TGCAGTGCTCAGGACAGGGTTGGGGGTGGCAATCAGCCCCAGCATTTT. V is TRBV20-1 and J is TRBJ1-5; 8 nucleotides line up with TRBD1. With V trimmed by 5 bases and J by 2 bases, 11 bases remained unmatched. Germline loops: CDR1 DFQATT, CDR2 SNEGSKA (reference sequence). The CDR3 is made up of 16 amino acids.

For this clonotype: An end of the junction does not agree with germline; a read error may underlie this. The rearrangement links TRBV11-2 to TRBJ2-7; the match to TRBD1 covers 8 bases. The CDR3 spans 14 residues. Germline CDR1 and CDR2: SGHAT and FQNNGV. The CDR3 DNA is TGTACCGGCAGCTTACAGGGGGTAGAGGACGAGCAGTATTTC. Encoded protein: CTGSLQGVEDEQYF.